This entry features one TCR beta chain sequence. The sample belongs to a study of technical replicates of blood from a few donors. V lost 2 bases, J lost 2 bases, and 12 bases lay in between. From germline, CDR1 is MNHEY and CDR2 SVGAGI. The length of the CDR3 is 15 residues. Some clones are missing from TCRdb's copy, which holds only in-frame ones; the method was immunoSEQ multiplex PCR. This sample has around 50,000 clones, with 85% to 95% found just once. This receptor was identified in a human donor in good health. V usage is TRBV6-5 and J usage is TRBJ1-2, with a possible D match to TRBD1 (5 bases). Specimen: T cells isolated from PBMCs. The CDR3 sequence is CASSYRVTDNYGYTF. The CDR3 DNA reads TGTGCCAGCAGTTACAGGGTGACAGACAACTATGGCTACACCTTC.